Listed here are 32 T cell receptor beta chains from one sample, sequenced in a study of cytomegalovirus exposure and HLA in healthy donors (dated by TCRdb to between 2016 and 2019). Library construction relied on the immunoSEQ multiplex PCR assay. The multiplex PCR relied on a mix of 60 forward primers for TCR Vbeta segments and 13 reverse primers for TCR Jbeta segments. As stored in TCRdb, this immuneACCESS dataset retains in-frame rearrangements with V and J assigned. A fraction of the clones does not appear; measured against another copy, unresolved V genes explain less than half of the discrepancy, and the remainder lacks a known reason. This sample lists 120,000 or so clones; roughly 80% were detected once. The ten biggest clones cover just over 2.5% of the sample. Sequencing used PBMCs. The receptor set was obtained from a man aged 25 to 45 in good health and CMV-seronegative.

J is TRBJ1-1 and V is TRBV2; 7 nucleotides agree with TRBD1. CDR1 and CDR2 (germline): SNHLY, FYNNEI. The CDR3 has 15 amino acids. J gave up 4 bases and V 5 bases, and 10 bases lay outside the gene matches. The CDR3 loop is CASSLDRDTSTEAFF. The CDR3 DNA reads as TGTGCCAGCAGTCTAGACAGGGATACCAGCACTGAAGCTTTCTTT.

This clone was seen just once. This chain links TRBV10-3 with TRBJ2-7; 10 positions match TRBD1. J was trimmed by 5 bases and V by 0 bases; bases with no gene match: 7. Germline CDR1 ENHRY, CDR2 SYGVKD. This CDR3 has 16 residues. As DNA, the CDR3 is TGTGCCATCAGTGAGTCTTGGACAGGGGGTATCAACGAGCAGTACTTC. As protein: CAISESWTGGINEQYF.

In its sample, this clone was seen a few times. The J gene is TRBJ2-7, the V gene TRBV5-1; TRBD1 matches 10 bases. CDR3 length: 14 residues. Germline V gives CDR1 SGHRS, CDR2 YFSETQ. V dropped 6 bases and J dropped 4; count of bases not matched to a gene: 7. CDR3 DNA sequence: TGCGCCAGCACTACCGGGACAGGGGTTTACGAGCAGTACTTC. This translates into CASTTGTGVYEQYF.

The chain uses TRBV9 and TRBJ1-4; D remains ambiguous. The V end was cut by 0 bases, the J end by 0 bases, with 15 bases between. Germline values: CDR1 SGDLS, CDR2 YYNGEE. The CDR3 loop spans 18 amino acids. CDR3 in amino acids: CASSVAPMGRATNEKLFF. The CDR3 DNA reads TGTGCCAGCAGCGTAGCCCCTATGGGCAGAGCAACTAATGAAAAACTGTTTTTT.

A remark on this clone: The junction departs from germline at one end; a sequencing error may be responsible. The chain carries TRBV12-5 and TRBJ1-2; D unresolved. The germline V gene encodes CDR1 LGHNT and CDR2 FRNRAP. CDR3 length equals 14 residues. CDR3 protein: CASGLWPGYYGYPF. Here the CDR3 DNA reads TGTGCTAGTGGTTTGTGGCCTGGGTACTATGGCTACCCCTTC.

J is TRBJ2-3 and V is TRBV5-1; tentative D call: TRBD2 (5 bases). CDR1 and CDR2 from the germline V gene are SGHRS and YFSETQ. The CDR3 is 15 amino acids. V lost 0 bases and J 1 base, leaving 9 bases between the germline ends. The CDR3 sequence is CASSLGGRGTDTQYF. The CDR3, as DNA: TGCGCCAGCAGCTTGGGAGGGAGAGGCACAGATACGCAGTATTTT.

This chain connects TRBV6-4 to TRBJ1-2, with a tentative D call TRBD1 (6 bases). Trimming took 2 bases from V and 4 from J, leaving 17 bases between them. The CDR3 runs to 16 residues. Germline assignment: CDR1 MRHNA and CDR2 SNTAGT. The CDR3, as DNA: TGTGCCAGCAGTGACACGAGGTATGGACAGTCCTATGGCTACACCTTC. It encodes CASSDTRYGQSYGYTF.

This clone was counted between two and nine times. The CDR3 reads CASRGTGDGNTIYF. CDR3 DNA: TGCGCCAGCAGGGGCACAGGGGACGGAAACACCATATATTTT. The chain employs TRBV5-1 and TRBJ1-3, with 7 bases that match TRBD1. This CDR3 region has 14 residues. With V trimmed by 5 bases and J by 4 bases, 6 bases remained unmatched. The germline V gene encodes CDR1 SGHRS and CDR2 YFSETQ. The variable domain in full, completed from reference TRBV5-1 and TRBJ1-3, reads KAGVTQTPRYLIKTRGQQVTLSCSPISGHRSVSWYQQTPGQGLQFLFEYFSETQRNKGNFPGRFSGRQFSNSRSEMNVSTLELGDSALYLCASRGTGDGNTIYFGEGSWLTVV.

This chain links TRBV27 with TRBJ2-7; D might be TRBD2 (6 bases). This CDR3 region has 17 residues. V was shortened by 4 bases and J by 2 bases, with 21 bases between the two germline ends. Germline V gene data show CDR1 as MNHEY and CDR2 as SMNVEV (reference sequence). The CDR3 here is CASSSLRGTKNPYEQYF. CDR3 DNA: TGTGCCAGCAGTTCCCTTCGCGGGACCAAAAATCCCTACGAGCAGTACTTC.

V gene TRBV11-3 combines with J gene TRBJ2-5; TRBD2 agrees at 15 bases. V gave up 2 bases and J gave up 2 bases; unmatched junction bases: 3. Germline loops: CDR1 SGHNT, CDR2 YENEEA. The CDR3 sequence is 17 residues long. CDR3 sequence reads: CASSLWTSGRVQETQYF. CDR3 sequence (DNA): TGTGCCAGCAGCTTATGGACTAGCGGGAGGGTACAAGAGACCCAGTACTTC. The full variable domain, completed using reference TRBV11-3 and TRBJ2-5, is EAGVVQSPRYKIIEKKQPVAFWCNPISGHNTLYWYLQNLGQGPELLIRYENEEAVDDSQLPKDRFSAERLKGVDSTLKIQPAELGDSAVYLCASSLWTSGRVQETQYFGPGTRLLVL.

This clone came up once. The V call is TRBV18, the J call TRBJ2-3, with 8 bases identical to TRBD1. Trimming at V came to 3 bases and at J to 0 bases, leaving 11 bases not matched to a gene. The CDR3 is made up of 18 amino acids. Germline V gene data show CDR1 as KGHSH and CDR2 as LQKENI. As DNA, the CDR3 is TGTGCCAGCTCACCGGATTTTTTAGGACAGGGAAGCACAGATACGCAGTATTTT. Amino acid sequence: CASSPDFLGQGSTDTQYF.

The V call is TRBV4-1, the J call TRBJ1-6; 8 nucleotides align to TRBD1. The CDR3 covers 19 residues. V lost 4 bases and J lost 0; bases outside the gene matches: 11. CDR1 MGHRA and CDR2 YSYEKL come from the germline V gene. The DNA for the CDR3 is TGCGCCAGCAGCCCCCAAGACTGGACAGGGAGCTCCTATAATTCACCCCTCCACTTT. It translates to CASSPQDWTGSSYNSPLHF.

Worth noting for this clone: The junction and the germline gene differ at one end; a read error may be behind it. The J gene is TRBJ1-5, the V gene TRBV6-6, with D maybe TRBD1 (5 bases). This CDR3 has 12 residues. The germline V gene encodes CDR1 MNHNY and CDR2 SVGAGI (reference sequence). The CDR3, as DNA: TGTGCCAGCAGTTACCCGTTGGAGGGACCAAGTTTT. Translation gives CASSYPLEGPSF.

The chain is built from TRBV27 and TRBJ2-3; 8 nucleotides line up with TRBD1. J was trimmed by 4 bases and V by 8 bases; bases with no gene match: 11. The V gene's germline CDR1 is MNHEY and CDR2 SMNVEV (reference sequence). This CDR3 region has 15 residues. The CDR3: CASAFRGLPADTQYF. CDR3 nucleotides: TGTGCCAGCGCGTTCAGGGGGCTTCCCGCAGATACGCAGTATTTT.

This clone was detected only a few times. This chain joins TRBV18 and TRBJ2-7, with TRBD1 matching over 11 bases. The junction had 11 bases not matched to a gene; V was cut back by 3 bases and J by 7 bases. The CDR3 is 16 amino acids. Germline CDR1 and CDR2: KGHSH and LQKENI. This CDR3 reads CASSPFSGQGDFEQYF. The CDR3 nucleotides read TGTGCCAGCTCACCCTTCTCGGGACAGGGGGACTTTGAGCAGTACTTC.

The chain links TRBV29-1 to TRBJ2-2; a possible D gene is TRBD2 (5 bases). The CDR3 spans 14 residues. The germline V gene has CDR1 SQVTM and CDR2 ANQGSEA. V was pared by 4 bases and J by 0 bases, with 9 bases between. The CDR3 sequence is CSVGAGTNTGELFF. For the CDR3, the DNA is TGCAGCGTTGGGGCGGGTACGAACACCGGGGAGCTGTTTTTT.

The V call is TRBV7-3, the J call TRBJ2-1; TRBD1 agrees at 9 bases. Germline V gene data show CDR1 as SGHTA and CDR2 as FQGTGA. The CDR3 length is 14 residues. Trimming took 2 bases from V and 7 from J; bases not matched to a gene: 3. The chain's CDR3 is CASSLDRGLNEQFF. Here the CDR3 DNA reads TGTGCCAGCAGCTTAGACAGGGGGTTGAATGAGCAGTTCTTC.

This clone was seen a handful of times. This rearrangement joins TRBV7-3 to TRBJ2-2; perhaps TRBD2 as D (6 bases). V lost 4 bases and J 0 bases, leaving 21 bases between the germline ends. CDR3 length equals 19 residues. Germline V gives CDR1 SGHTA, CDR2 FQGTGA. CDR3: CASSSTDHGGTANTGELFF. CDR3 in DNA: TGTGCCAGCAGCTCGACCGACCACGGGGGAACTGCGAACACCGGGGAGCTGTTTTTT.

This clone appeared a few times. This sequence joins TRBV7-2 and TRBJ1-2, with D tentatively TRBD1 (5 bases). V dropped 1 base and J dropped 2 bases, with 8 bases sitting between them. The germline CDR1 and CDR2 sequences are SGHTA and FQGNSA. The CDR3 consists of 14 residues. This CDR3 is CASSLDGANYGYTF. The CDR3, as DNA: TGTGCCAGCAGCTTAGATGGGGCGAACTATGGCTACACCTTC.

The rearrangement uses TRBV29-1 and TRBJ2-1; 8 nucleotides align to TRBD1. V trimming: 7 bases; J trimming: 2 bases; junction bases outside the gene matches: 7. Per the germline V gene, CDR1 is SQVTM and CDR2 is ANQGSEA. The CDR3 totals 14 residues. The CDR3 region has the DNA TGCAGCGCGACCGGGACAGGCGCCTACAATGAGCAGTTCTTC. This gives the protein CSATGTGAYNEQFF.

The chain uses TRBV7-6 and TRBJ2-1; D gene ambiguous. V was cut by 0 bases and J by 6 bases, with 9 bases left in between. The CDR3 consists of 14 residues. Germline V lookup: CDR1 SGHVS, CDR2 FNYEAQ. For the CDR3, the DNA is TGTGCCAGCAGCTTAGCGCTCGGGTTCAATGAGCAGTTCTTC. Amino acids: CASSLALGFNEQFF.

The V call is TRBV11-3, the J call TRBJ2-7, with 14 bases fitting TRBD2. This CDR3 has 16 residues. J gave up 9 bases and V 5 bases, and 12 bases lay outside the gene matches. CDR1 SGHNT and CDR2 YENEEA come from the germline V gene. The CDR3, as DNA: TGTGCCAGCAGCCAATCGACTAGCGGGAGGGCCGGCGGGCAGTACTTC. As protein: CASSQSTSGRAGGQYF.

The rearrangement uses TRBV2 and TRBJ2-1; D not resolved. Trimming took 3 bases from V and 13 from J, leaving 10 bases between them. This CDR3 is 11 amino acids long. Germline V gene data show CDR1 as SNHLY and CDR2 as FYNNEI. CDR3 coding DNA: TGTGCCAGCAGTGATGTTAGATATCAGTTCTTC. Amino acids: CASSDVRYQFF.

The chain is built from TRBV6-5 and TRBJ1-5; weak D call: TRBD1 (5 bases). V was shortened by 5 bases and J by 4 bases, with 15 bases between the two germline ends. Germline CDR1 MNHEY, CDR2 SVGAGI. The CDR3 has 15 amino acids. The CDR3 DNA reads TGTGCCAGCAGTCCCAGGGTGCGGGGTAATCAGCCCCAGCATTTT. It yields the protein CASSPRVRGNQPQHF.

V gene TRBV5-6 combines with J gene TRBJ1-1, with no clear D. With 6 bases removed from V and 1 base from J, the gap between germline ends came to 10 bases. From germline, CDR1 is SGHDT and CDR2 YYEEEE. This CDR3 has 13 amino acids. The CDR3 protein is CASTVAGNTEAFF. CDR3 coding DNA: TGTGCCAGCACCGTCGCGGGGAACACTGAAGCTTTCTTT.

This clone has more than one count but fewer than ten. This rearrangement joins TRBV27 to TRBJ2-7; D not resolved. The CDR3 contains 14 residues. V was cut by 1 base and J by 0 bases, with 7 bases left in between. Germline V gives CDR1 MNHEY, CDR2 SMNVEV (reference sequence). The CDR3 nucleotides are TGTGCCAGCAGTTTATTAGAGAGCTCCTACGAGCAGTACTTC. Protein: CASSLLESSYEQYF.

This sequence joins TRBV5-1 and TRBJ1-4; the D gene is possibly TRBD1 (5 bases). The V gene lost 7 bases and the J gene lost 6 bases, with 16 bases spanning the gap. Germline CDR1 and CDR2: SGHRS and YFSETQ. The CDR3 is made up of 14 amino acids. The CDR3 DNA follows: TGCGCCAGCGCAGAGACAGCCCCTCATGAAAAACTGTTTTTT. Translating it yields CASAETAPHEKLFF.

The DNA for the CDR3 is TGTGCCAGCAGGGGAAGGGGGTTGGCGCAGTATTTT. Protein product: CASRGRGLAQYF. The J gene is TRBJ2-3, the V gene TRBV6-1, with D maybe TRBD1 (6 bases). From germline, CDR1 is MNHNS and CDR2 SASEGT. Trimming removed 6 bases at V and 10 bases at J, with 14 bases between. The CDR3 length is 12 residues.

The V gene is TRBV30, the J gene TRBJ2-5; D not certain. Trimming left V 0 bases short and J 5 bases short, with 7 bases between. The CDR3 sequence is 12 residues long. Germline CDR1 reads GTSNPN; CDR2 reads SVGIG (reference sequence). The CDR3 bases are TGTGCCTGGAGTGTACTCTGGGAGACCCAGTACTTC. It yields the protein CAWSVLWETQYF.

This chain's CDR3 is CASSVAGSGSDTQYF. The CDR3 DNA sequence: TGTGCCAGCAGCGTAGCCGGGTCCGGGTCAGATACGCAGTATTTT. This rearrangement joins TRBV9 to TRBJ2-3; D call uncertain. V was trimmed by 0 bases and J by 4 bases, leaving 12 bases between them. Germline V gene sequence: CDR1 SGDLS, CDR2 YYNGEE. The CDR3 length is 15 residues.

The rearrangement uses TRBV11-3 and TRBJ2-3; maybe TRBD1 (6 bases). Germline V lookup: CDR1 SGHNT, CDR2 YENEEA. The CDR3 runs 16 residues. Trimming shortened V by 5 bases and J by 2 bases, and 17 bases separated the two germline ends. The CDR3 spells CASSPNQGSDTDTQYF. CDR3 sequence (DNA): TGTGCCAGCAGCCCTAACCAGGGGAGCGACACAGATACGCAGTATTTT.

This clone turned up a few times. This chain connects TRBV5-4 to TRBJ2-5, with 9 bases identical to TRBD2. CDR3 length: 15 residues. V lost 2 bases to trimming and J lost 3 bases; unmatched junction nucleotides: 5. CDR1 is SGHNT, CDR2 YYREEE, per germline (reference sequence). This CDR3 reads CASSFTLAGEETQYF. The CDR3 nucleotides are TGTGCCAGCAGCTTCACCTTAGCGGGAGAAGAGACCCAGTACTTC.